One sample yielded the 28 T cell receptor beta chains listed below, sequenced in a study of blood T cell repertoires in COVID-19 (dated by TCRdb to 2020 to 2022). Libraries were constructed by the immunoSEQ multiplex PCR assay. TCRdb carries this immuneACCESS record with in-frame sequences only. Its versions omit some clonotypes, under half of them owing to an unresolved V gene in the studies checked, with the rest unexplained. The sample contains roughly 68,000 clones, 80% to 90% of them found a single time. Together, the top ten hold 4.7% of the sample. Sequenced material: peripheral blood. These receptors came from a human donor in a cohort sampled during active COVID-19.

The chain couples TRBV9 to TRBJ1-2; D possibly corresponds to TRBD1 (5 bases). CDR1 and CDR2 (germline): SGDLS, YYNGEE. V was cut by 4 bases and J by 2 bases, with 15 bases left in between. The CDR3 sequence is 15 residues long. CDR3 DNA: TGTGCCAGCAGCTCCAGGGTGGACGGGAACTATGGCTACACCTTC. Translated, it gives CASSSRVDGNYGYTF. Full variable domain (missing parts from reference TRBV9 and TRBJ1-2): DSGVTQTPKHLITATGQRVTLRCSPRSGDLSVYWYQQSLDQGLQFLIQYYNGEERAKGNILERFSAQQFPDLHSELNLSSLELGDSALYFCASSSRVDGNYGYTFGSGTRLTVV.

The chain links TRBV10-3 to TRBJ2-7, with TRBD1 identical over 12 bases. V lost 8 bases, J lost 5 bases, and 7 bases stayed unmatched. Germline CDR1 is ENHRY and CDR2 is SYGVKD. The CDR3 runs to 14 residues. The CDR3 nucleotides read TGTGCCATCGGGAAGGGACAGGGGGCGAACGAGCAGTACTTC. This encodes CAIGKGQGANEQYF.

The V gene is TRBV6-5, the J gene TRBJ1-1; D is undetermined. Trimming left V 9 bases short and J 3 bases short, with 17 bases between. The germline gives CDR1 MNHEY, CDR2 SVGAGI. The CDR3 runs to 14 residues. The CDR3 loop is CASRYGGQDTEAFF. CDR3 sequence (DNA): TGTGCCAGTAGGTACGGAGGGCAGGACACTGAAGCTTTCTTT.

Here the CDR3 DNA reads TGTGCCAGCTTCCCCAGGGGGCCCCCCTACGAGCAGTACTTC. The encoded protein is CASFPRGPPYEQYF. This chain connects TRBV7-2 to TRBJ2-7; 8 bases fit TRBD1. CDR3 length: 14 residues. V lost 8 bases to trimming and J lost 2 bases; unmatched junction nucleotides: 8. Germline V lookup: CDR1 SGHTA, CDR2 FQGNSA.

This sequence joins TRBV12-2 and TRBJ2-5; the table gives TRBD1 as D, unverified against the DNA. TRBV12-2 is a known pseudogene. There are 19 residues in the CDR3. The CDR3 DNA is TGTGCAAGTCGCTTAGCGAATCGTTGGGCCATCCCAGGTTTAGAGACCCAGTACTTC. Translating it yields CASRLANRWAIPGLETQYF.

The CDR3 DNA reads as TGTGCCAGCAGCTCAGCGGGAGTCCGTGAGCAGTTCTTC. Translating gives CASSSAGVREQFF. The V call is TRBV5-4, the J call TRBJ2-1, with 8 nucleotides matching TRBD2. V trimming: 3 bases; J trimming: 9 bases; junction bases outside the gene matches: 5. Germline V gives CDR1 SGHNT, CDR2 YYREEE (reference sequence). The CDR3 consists of 13 residues. The whole variable domain, remainder taken from reference TRBV5-4 and TRBJ2-1, is ETGVTQSPTHLIKTRGQQVTLRCSSQSGHNTVSWYQQALGQGPQFIFQYYREEENGRGNFPPRFSGLQFPNYSSELNVNALELDDSALYLCASSSAGVREQFFGPGTRLTVL.

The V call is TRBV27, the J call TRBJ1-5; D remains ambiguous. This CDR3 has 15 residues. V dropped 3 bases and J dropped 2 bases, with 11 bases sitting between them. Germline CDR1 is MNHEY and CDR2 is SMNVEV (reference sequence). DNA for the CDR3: TGTGCCAGCAGTTTCACGGGGAGGGGCAATCAGCCCCAGCATTTT. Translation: CASSFTGRGNQPQHF.

Written as DNA, the CDR3 is TGTGCCAGCTCACCACCCGGACTAGCTCGCGAGCAGTACTTC. The encoded protein is CASSPPGLAREQYF. The chain uses TRBV18 and TRBJ2-7; 8 nucleotides line up with TRBD2. Germline trimming cut 0 bases from V and 6 bases from J; bases unmatched to any gene: 4. The V gene's germline CDR1 is KGHSH and CDR2 LQKENI. CDR3 length equals 14 residues.

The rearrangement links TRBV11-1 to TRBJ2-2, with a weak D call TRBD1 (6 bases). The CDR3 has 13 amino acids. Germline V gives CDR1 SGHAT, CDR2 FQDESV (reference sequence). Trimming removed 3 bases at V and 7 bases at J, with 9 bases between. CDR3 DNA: TGTGCCAGCAGCTTGCAGGGGAACGGGGAGCTGTTTTTT. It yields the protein CASSLQGNGELFF.

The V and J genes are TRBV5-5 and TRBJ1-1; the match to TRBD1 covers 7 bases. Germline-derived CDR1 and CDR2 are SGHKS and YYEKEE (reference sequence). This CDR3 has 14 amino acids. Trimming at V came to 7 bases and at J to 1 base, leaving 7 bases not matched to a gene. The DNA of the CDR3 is TGTGCCAGCCTCGGACAGGCAGCGAACACTGAAGCTTTCTTT. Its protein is CASLGQAANTEAFF.

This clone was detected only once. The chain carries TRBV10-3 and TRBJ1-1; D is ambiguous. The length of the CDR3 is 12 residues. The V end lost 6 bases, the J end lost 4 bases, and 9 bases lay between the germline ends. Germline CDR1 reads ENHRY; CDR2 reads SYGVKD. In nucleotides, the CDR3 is TGTGCCATCAGAAAACCGGGCACTGAAGCTTTCTTT. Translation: CAIRKPGTEAFF.

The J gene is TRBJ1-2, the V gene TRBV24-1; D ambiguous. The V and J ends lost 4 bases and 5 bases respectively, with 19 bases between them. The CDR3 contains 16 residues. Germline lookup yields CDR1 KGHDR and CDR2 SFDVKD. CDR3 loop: CATSDADPRDYYGYTF. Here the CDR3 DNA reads TGTGCCACCAGTGACGCGGACCCGCGAGACTATTATGGCTACACCTTC.

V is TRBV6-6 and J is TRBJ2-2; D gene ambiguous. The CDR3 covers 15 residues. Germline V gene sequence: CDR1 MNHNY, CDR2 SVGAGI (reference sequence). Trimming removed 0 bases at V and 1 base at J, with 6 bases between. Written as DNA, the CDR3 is TGTGCCAGCAGTTACTCTAGAAAGAACACCGGGGAGCTGTTTTTT. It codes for CASSYSRKNTGELFF.

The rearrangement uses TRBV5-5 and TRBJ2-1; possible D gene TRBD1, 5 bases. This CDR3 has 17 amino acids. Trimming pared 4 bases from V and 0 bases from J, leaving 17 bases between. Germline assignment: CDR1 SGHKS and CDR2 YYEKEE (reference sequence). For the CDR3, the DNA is TGTGCCAGCAGCCCTCGGCCGGGCAGGGACTCCTACAATGAGCAGTTCTTC. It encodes CASSPRPGRDSYNEQFF.

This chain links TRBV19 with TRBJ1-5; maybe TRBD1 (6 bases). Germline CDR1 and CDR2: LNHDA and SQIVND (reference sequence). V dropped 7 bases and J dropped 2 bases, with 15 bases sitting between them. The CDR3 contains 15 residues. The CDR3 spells CASTETGFGNQPQHF. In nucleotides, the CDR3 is TGTGCCAGTACCGAAACAGGGTTCGGCAATCAGCCCCAGCATTTT.

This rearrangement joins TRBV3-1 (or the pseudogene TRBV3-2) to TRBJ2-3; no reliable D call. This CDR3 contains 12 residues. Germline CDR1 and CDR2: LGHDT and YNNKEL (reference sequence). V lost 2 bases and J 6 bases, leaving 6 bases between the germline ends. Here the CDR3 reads CASSQLRDTQYF. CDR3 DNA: TGTGCCAGCAGCCAACTTCGGGATACGCAGTATTTT.

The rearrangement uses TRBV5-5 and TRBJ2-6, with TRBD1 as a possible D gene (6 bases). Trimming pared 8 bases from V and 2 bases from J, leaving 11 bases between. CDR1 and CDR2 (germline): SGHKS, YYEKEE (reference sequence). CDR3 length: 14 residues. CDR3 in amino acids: CASSWTAGANVLTF. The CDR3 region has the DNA TGTGCCAGTAGTTGGACAGCTGGGGCCAACGTCCTGACTTTC.

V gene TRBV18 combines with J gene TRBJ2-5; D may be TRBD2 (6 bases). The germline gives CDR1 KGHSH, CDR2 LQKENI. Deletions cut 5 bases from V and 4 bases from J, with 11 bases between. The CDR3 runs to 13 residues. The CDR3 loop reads CASSTQGGETQYF. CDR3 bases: TGTGCCAGCTCAACTCAGGGAGGAGAGACCCAGTACTTC.

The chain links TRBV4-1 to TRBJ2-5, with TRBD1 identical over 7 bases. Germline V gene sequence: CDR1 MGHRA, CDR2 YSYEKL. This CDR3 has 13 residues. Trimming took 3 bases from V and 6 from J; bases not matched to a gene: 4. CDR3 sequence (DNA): TGCGCCAGCAGCCAGAACAGGGGAAAGACCCAGTACTTC. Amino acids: CASSQNRGKTQYF.

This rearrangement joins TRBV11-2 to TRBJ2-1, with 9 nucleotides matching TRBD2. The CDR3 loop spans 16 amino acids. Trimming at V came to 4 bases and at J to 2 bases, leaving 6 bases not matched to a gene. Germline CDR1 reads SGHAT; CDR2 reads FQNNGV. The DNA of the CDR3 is TGTGCCAGCAGCTCGACTAGCGGAAGACCCTACAATGAGCAGTTCTTC. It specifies CASSSTSGRPYNEQFF. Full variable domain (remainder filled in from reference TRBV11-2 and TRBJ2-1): EAGVAQSPRYKIIEKRQSVAFWCNPISGHATLYWYQQILGQGPKLLIQFQNNGVVDDSQLPKDRFSAERLKGVDSTLKIQPAKLEDSAVYLCASSSTSGRPYNEQFFGPGTRLTVL.

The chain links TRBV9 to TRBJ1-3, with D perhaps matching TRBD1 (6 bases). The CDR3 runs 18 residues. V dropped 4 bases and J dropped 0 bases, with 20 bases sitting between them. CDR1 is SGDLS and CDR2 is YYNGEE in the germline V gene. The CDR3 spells CASSSRAGGRGSGNTIYF. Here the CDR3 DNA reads TGTGCCAGCAGCTCCCGAGCGGGGGGCAGGGGCTCTGGAAACACCATATATTTT.

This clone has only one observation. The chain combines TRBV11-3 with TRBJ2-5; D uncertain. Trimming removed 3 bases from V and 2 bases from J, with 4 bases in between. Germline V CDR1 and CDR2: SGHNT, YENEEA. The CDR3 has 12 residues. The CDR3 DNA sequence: TGTGCCAGCAGCTTTCGGCAAGAGACCCAGTACTTC. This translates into CASSFRQETQYF.

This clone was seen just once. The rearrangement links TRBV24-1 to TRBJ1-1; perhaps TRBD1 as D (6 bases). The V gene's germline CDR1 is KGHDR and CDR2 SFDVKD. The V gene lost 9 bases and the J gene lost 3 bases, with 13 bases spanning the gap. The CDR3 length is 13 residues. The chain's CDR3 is CATAKDSHTEAFF. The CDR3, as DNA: TGTGCCACCGCTAAGGACAGTCACACTGAAGCTTTCTTT.

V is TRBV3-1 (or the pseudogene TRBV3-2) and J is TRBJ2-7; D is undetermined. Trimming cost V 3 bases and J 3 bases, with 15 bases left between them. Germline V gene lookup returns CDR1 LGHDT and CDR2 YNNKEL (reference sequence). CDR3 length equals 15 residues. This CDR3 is CASSHLSLRSYEQYF. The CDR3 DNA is TGTGCCAGCAGCCACCTGAGTCTTAGGAGCTACGAGCAGTACTTC.

The chain's CDR3 is CASSGGGRGSEAFF. The CDR3 DNA reads TGTGCCAGCAGTGGGGGGGGCAGGGGTAGTGAAGCTTTCTTT. The chain joins TRBV2 to TRBJ1-1, with D maybe TRBD1 (6 bases). V shed 4 bases and J shed 7 bases, with 16 bases lying between them. Germline CDR1 is SNHLY and CDR2 is FYNNEI. The CDR3 length is 14 residues.

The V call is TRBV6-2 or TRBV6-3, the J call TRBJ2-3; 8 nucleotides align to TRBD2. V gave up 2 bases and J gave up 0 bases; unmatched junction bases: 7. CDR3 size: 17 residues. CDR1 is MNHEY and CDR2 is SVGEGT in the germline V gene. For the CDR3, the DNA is TGTGCCAGCAGTTACGGCATCAGCGGGGGAAGCACAGATACGCAGTATTTT. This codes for CASSYGISGGSTDTQYF.

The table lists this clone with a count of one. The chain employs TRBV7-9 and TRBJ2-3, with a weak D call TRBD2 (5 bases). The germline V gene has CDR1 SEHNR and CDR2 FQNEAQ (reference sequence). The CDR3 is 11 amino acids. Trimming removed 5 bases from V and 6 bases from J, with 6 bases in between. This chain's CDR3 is CASSRGDTQYF. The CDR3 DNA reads TGTGCCAGCAGCCGGGGTGATACGCAGTATTTT.

In nucleotides, the CDR3 is TGTGCCAGCAGGGCGGGACCCGGAACGGTTGACTACGAGCAGTACTTC. Translated: CASRAGPGTVDYEQYF. The chain links TRBV5-4 to TRBJ2-7; tentatively, D is TRBD2 (6 bases). The germline CDR1 and CDR2 sequences are SGHNT and YYREEE (reference sequence). V dropped 5 bases and J dropped 3 bases, with 21 bases sitting between them. The CDR3 loop spans 16 amino acids.